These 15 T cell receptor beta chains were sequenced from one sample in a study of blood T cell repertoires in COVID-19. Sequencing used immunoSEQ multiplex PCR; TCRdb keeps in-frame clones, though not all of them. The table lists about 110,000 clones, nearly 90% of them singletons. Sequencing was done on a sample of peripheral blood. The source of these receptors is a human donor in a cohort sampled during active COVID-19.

CDR3 protein: CASSQVGTGNGYTF. In DNA form, the CDR3 reads TGTGCCAGCAGCCAAGTGGGGACAGGGAATGGCTACACCTTC. The genes are TRBV3-1 (or the pseudogene TRBV3-2) and TRBJ1-2; 9 nucleotides align to TRBD1. V lost 1 base to trimming and J lost 6 bases; unmatched junction nucleotides: 3. This CDR3 region has 14 residues. Germline lookup yields CDR1 LGHDT and CDR2 YNNKEL (reference sequence).

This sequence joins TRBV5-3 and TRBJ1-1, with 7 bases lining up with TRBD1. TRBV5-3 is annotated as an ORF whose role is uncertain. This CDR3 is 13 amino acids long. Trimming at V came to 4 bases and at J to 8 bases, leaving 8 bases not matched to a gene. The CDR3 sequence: CARSVRQGEEAFF. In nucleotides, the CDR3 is TGTGCCAGAAGCGTGAGACAGGGCGAAGAAGCTTTCTTT.

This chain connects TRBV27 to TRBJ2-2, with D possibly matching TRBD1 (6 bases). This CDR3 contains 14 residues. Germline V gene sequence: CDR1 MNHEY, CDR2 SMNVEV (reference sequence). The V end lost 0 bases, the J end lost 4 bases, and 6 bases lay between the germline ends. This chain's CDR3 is CASSLSRGTGELFF. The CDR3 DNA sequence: TGTGCCAGCAGTTTATCCAGGGGCACCGGGGAGCTGTTTTTT.

The CDR3: CASAGPGESGTDTGELFF. CDR3 DNA sequence: TGCGCCAGCGCGGGTCCAGGGGAAAGCGGTACCGACACCGGGGAGCTGTTTTTT. This chain uses TRBV5-1 with TRBJ2-2, with a possible D match to TRBD1 (6 bases). This CDR3 comprises 18 residues. V lost 7 bases and J 3 bases, leaving 25 bases between the germline ends. The V gene's germline CDR1 is SGHRS and CDR2 YFSETQ.

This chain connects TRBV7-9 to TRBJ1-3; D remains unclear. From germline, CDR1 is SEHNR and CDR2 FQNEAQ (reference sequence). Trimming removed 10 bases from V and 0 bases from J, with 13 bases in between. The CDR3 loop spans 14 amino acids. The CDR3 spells CATPGLSSGNTIYF. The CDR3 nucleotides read TGTGCCACCCCTGGGCTCAGCTCTGGAAACACCATATATTTT. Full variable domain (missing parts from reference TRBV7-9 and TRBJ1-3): DTGVSQNPRHKITKRGQNVTFRCDPISEHNRLYWYRQTLGQGPEFLTYFQNEAQLEKSRLLSDRFSAERPKGSFSTLEIQRTEQGDSAMYLCATPGLSSGNTIYFGEGSWLTVV.

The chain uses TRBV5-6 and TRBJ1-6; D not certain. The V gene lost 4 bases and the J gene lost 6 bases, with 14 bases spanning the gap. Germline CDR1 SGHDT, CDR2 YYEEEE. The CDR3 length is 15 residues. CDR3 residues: CASSMDSGVNSPLHF. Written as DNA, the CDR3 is TGTGCCAGCAGCATGGACTCCGGAGTTAATTCACCCCTCCACTTT.

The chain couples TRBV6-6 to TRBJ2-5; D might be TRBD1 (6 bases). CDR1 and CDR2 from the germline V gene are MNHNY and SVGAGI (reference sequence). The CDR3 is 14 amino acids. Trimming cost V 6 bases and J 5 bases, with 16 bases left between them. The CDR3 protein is CASRSGTSFETQYF. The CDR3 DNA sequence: TGTGCCAGCAGGTCCGGGACATCCTTCGAGACCCAGTACTTC.

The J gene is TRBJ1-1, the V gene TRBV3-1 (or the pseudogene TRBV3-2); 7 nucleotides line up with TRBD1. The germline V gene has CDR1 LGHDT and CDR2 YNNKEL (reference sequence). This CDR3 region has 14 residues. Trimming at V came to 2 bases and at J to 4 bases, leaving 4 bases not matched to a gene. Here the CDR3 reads CASSQLSGGTEAFF. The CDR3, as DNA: TGTGCCAGCAGCCAACTCTCAGGGGGCACTGAAGCTTTCTTT.

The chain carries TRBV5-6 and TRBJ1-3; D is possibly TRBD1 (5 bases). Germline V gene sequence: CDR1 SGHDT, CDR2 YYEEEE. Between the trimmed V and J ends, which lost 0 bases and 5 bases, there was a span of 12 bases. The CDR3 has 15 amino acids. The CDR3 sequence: CASSLAEQGRNTIYF. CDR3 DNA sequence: TGTGCCAGCAGCTTGGCCGAGCAGGGAAGAAACACCATATATTTT.

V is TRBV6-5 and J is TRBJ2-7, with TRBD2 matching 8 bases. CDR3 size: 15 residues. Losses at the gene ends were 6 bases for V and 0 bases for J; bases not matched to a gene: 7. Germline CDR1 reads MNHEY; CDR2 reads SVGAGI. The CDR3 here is CASSLSGVGSYEQYF. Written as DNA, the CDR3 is TGTGCCAGCAGCCTTAGCGGGGTTGGCTCCTACGAGCAGTACTTC.

In DNA form, the CDR3 reads TGTGCCAGCAGCGTCGGAGGGTACTTAACTAAGTACGAGCAGTACTTC. It codes for CASSVGGYLTKYEQYF. V is TRBV9 and J is TRBJ2-7, with D possibly matching TRBD2 (6 bases). This CDR3 is built from 16 residues. Germline CDR1 reads SGDLS; CDR2 reads YYNGEE. With 2 bases removed from V and 4 bases from J, the gap between germline ends came to 19 bases.

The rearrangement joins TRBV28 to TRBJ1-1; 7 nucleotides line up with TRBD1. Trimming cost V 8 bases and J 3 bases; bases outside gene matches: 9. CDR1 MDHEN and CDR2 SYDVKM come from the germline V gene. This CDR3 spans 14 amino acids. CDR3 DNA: TGTGCCAGCGGCTCAACAGGGGTTTACACTGAAGCTTTCTTT. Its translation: CASGSTGVYTEAFF.

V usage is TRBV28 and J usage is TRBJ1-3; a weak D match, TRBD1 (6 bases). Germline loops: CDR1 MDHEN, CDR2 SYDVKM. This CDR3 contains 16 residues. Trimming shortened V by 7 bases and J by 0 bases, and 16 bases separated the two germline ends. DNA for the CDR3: TGTGCCAGCAATGGGAGGGGGTCGAGCTCTGGAAACACCATATATTTT. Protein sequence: CASNGRGSSSGNTIYF.

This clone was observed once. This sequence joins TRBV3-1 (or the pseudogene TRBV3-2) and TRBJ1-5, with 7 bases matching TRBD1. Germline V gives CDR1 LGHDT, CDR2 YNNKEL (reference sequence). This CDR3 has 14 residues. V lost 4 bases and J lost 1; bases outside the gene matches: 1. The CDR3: CASSRQGSNQPQHF. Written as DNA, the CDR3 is TGTGCCAGCAGCCGACAGGGCAGCAATCAGCCCCAGCATTTT.

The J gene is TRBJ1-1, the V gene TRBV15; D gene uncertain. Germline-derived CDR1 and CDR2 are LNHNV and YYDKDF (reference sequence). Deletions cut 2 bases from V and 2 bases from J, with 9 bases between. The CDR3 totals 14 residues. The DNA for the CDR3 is TGTGCCACCAGCAGACCCCGAGCTAACACTGAAGCTTTCTTT. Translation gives CATSRPRANTEAFF.